A selection of T cell receptor beta chains follows, all from one sample in a study of vaccination and CD4 T cells after COVID-19. TCRdb fed the PCR reads into MiXCR, producing one record per CDR3 protein. The data contain 7,000 to 8,500 distinct CDR3 sequences, approximately 58% of them seen just once; the ten biggest clones take up approximately 13%. Their antigens are not known. Material for sequencing was CD4+ T cells from blood, cultured in vitro. Receptors were obtained from a human donor in good health. Both conserved end residues are part of each CDR3. A D gene is named only where the DNA matches it firmly. Rows give clone size only sometimes, using once, few, many, or a class for an expanded clone.

TRBD2	TRBV7-2	few	TRBJ2-5	CASSFGGGPVLTQYF	TGTGCCAGCAGCTTCGGGGGAGGGCCTGTTTTGACCCAGTACTTC
NA	TRBV28	NA	TRBJ1-3	CASSYRDGSGNTIYF	TGTGCCAGCAGCTATAGGGACGGGTCTGGAAACACCATATATTTT
NA	TRBV27	NA	TRBJ1-3	CASSLMGESGNTIYF	TGTGCCAGCAGTTTAATGGGGGAGTCCGGAAACACCATATATTTT
NA	TRBV15	few	TRBJ1-1	CATSRARGENTEAFF	TGTGCCACCAGTCGGGCGAGGGGCGAGAACACTGAAGCTTTCTTT
NA	TRBV5-4	NA	TRBJ1-1	CASSWGAGEAFF	TGTGCCAGCAGCTGGGGAGCCGGGGAAGCTTTCTTT
TRBD1	TRBV5-1	NA	TRBJ1-2	CASSSSTGSLNYGYTF	TGCGCCAGCAGCTCCTCGACAGGGTCCCTTAACTATGGCTACACCTTC
TRBD1	TRBV3-1	NA	TRBJ2-3	CASSQERRGLADTQYF	TGTGCCAGCAGCCAAGAACGTAGGGGGCTTGCAGATACGCAGTATTTT
NA	TRBV15	NA	TRBJ1-2	CATSRSGWQGTLSNYGYTF	TGTGCCACCAGCCGCTCCGGTTGGCAGGGGACTTTGAGTAACTATGGCTACACCTTC
TRBD2	TRBV12-3/TRBV12-4	few	TRBJ2-5	CASSGWWREGVETQYF	TGTGCCAGCAGTGGATGGTGGCGGGAGGGGGTGGAGACCCAGTACTTC
NA	TRBV6-1	once	TRBJ2-1	CASSLGEGSYNEQFF	TGTGCCAGCAGCCTCGGTGAGGGCTCCTACAATGAGCAGTTCTTC
NA	TRBV7-2	NA	TRBJ1-2	CASRGDGKSYGYTF	TGTGCCAGCAGGGGGGATGGAAAGAGCTATGGCTACACCTTC
NA	TRBV6-2/TRBV6-3	few	TRBJ1-5	CASSSPFDSNAQPQHF	TGTGCCAGCAGTTCACCCTTCGACAGTAATGCTCAGCCCCAGCATTTT
NA	TRBV19	NA	TRBJ1-5	CASSASHYSNQPQHF	TGTGCCAGTAGCGCATCTCATTATAGCAATCAGCCCCAGCATTTT
NA	TRBV30	few	TRBJ1-2	CAATRVRGYTF	TGTGCTGCCACAAGGGTGCGCGGCTACACCTTC
NA	TRBV27	once	TRBJ1-1	CASRTRTANTEAFF	TGTGCCAGCAGAACTAGGACAGCGAACACTGAAGCTTTCTTT
NA	TRBV20-1	NA	TRBJ2-2	CSARVQGGELFF	TGCAGTGCAAGGGTGCAAGGCGGGGAGCTGTTTTTT
NA	TRBV7-2	NA	TRBJ1-6	CASSWTGNNSPLHF	TGTGCCAGCAGCTGGACGGGAAATAATTCACCCCTCCACTTT
NA	TRBV20-1	NA	TRBJ1-1	CSAPWVGTEAFF	TGCAGTGCCCCTTGGGTGGGAACTGAAGCTTTCTTT
TRBD2	TRBV7-6	NA	TRBJ2-2	CASSLRGGLAGAYTGELFF	TGTGCCAGCAGCTTAAGGGGAGGACTAGCGGGAGCCTACACCGGGGAGCTGTTTTTT
TRBD1	TRBV7-9	few	TRBJ2-5	CASSLAGTGVLETQYF	TGTGCCAGCAGCTTAGCAGGGACAGGGGTATTAGAGACCCAGTACTTC
NA	TRBV21-1	NA	TRBJ1-4	CASHPHRGEREKLFF	TGTGCCAGCCATCCACACAGGGGTGAGAGGGAAAAACTGTTTTTT
NA	TRBV7-2	NA	TRBJ2-3	CASSLAVDTQYF	TGTGCCAGCAGCTTAGCTGTAGATACGCAGTATTTT
TRBD2	TRBV5-1	few	TRBJ2-7	CASTLSGGPYEQYF	TGCGCCAGCACACTTAGCGGGGGCCCCTACGAGCAGTACTTC
TRBD2	TRBV9	few	TRBJ2-5	CASSVVERDASGGQETQYF	TGTGCCAGCAGCGTAGTGGAGAGAGATGCTAGCGGGGGGCAAGAGACCCAGTACTTC